This passage covers 26 T cell receptor beta chains from one sample sequenced in a study of immune cell composition in non-small cell lung cancer. Sequencing was performed with immunoSEQ multiplex PCR; in TCRdb, only in-frame clones are kept and a portion is missing. Altogether 6,600 or so clones are present, more than 65% being singletons, with the ten largest covering approximately 15%. The specimen sequenced was lung tumor tissue. These TCRs come from a human donor with non-small cell lung cancer.

This chain links TRBV6-1 with TRBJ2-2; 9 bases match TRBD2. The V gene's germline CDR1 is MNHNS and CDR2 SASEGT. This CDR3 has 16 amino acids. V was pared by 0 bases and J by 2 bases, with 1 base of the junction left unmatched. The CDR3 DNA reads TGTGCCAGCAGTGAAGCGCGGGGGGGCAACACCGGGGAGCTGTTTTTT. Translating it yields CASSEARGGNTGELFF.

V usage is TRBV13 and J usage is TRBJ1-2; D possibly corresponds to TRBD1 (6 bases). V lost 6 bases, J lost 10 bases, and 18 bases lay in between. Germline V CDR1 and CDR2: PRHDT, FYEKMQ (reference sequence). This CDR3 region has 13 residues. CDR3 amino acids: CASRTPPQGAYTF. The CDR3 DNA reads TGTGCCAGCAGGACCCCCCCACAGGGAGCCTACACCTTC.

The chain links TRBV9 to TRBJ1-2, with TRBD1 matching over 7 bases. This CDR3 is built from 15 residues. Unmatched junction bases numbered 11, after V lost 4 bases and J lost 5 bases. Germline values: CDR1 SGDLS, CDR2 YYNGEE. The CDR3 loop reads CASSPRVGGRYGYTF. The CDR3 DNA reads TGTGCCAGCAGCCCCCGAGTAGGGGGCCGGTATGGCTACACCTTC. Using reference TRBV9 and TRBJ1-2 for the parts outside the CDR3, the full variable domain is DSGVTQTPKHLITATGQRVTLRCSPRSGDLSVYWYQQSLDQGLQFLIQYYNGEERAKGNILERFSAQQFPDLHSELNLSSLELGDSALYFCASSPRVGGRYGYTFGSGTRLTVV.

This chain links TRBV7-7 with TRBJ2-5, with D hard to call. In germline, CDR1 is SSHAT, CDR2 FNYEAQ (reference sequence). Deletions cut 1 base from V and 9 bases from J, with 12 bases between. CDR3 size: 13 residues. CDR3 region: CASSLDRVGSQYF. The CDR3 nucleotides are TGTGCCAGCAGCTTAGATCGGGTAGGATCCCAGTACTTC.

This clone was detected a few times. V is TRBV10-2 and J is TRBJ1-2; TRBD1 might be the D (6 bases). The CDR3 totals 16 residues. Germline CDR1 reads WSHSY; CDR2 reads SAAADI. Trimming took 3 bases from V and 7 from J, leaving 21 bases between them. The chain's CDR3 is CASSDGGLRGISGYTF. CDR3 nucleotide sequence: TGCGCCAGCAGTGACGGGGGGCTCCGAGGGATTTCTGGCTACACCTTC.

The gene calls are TRBV28 and TRBJ2-4, with D possibly TRBD1 on 6 matching bases. CDR3 length equals 14 residues. Trimming shortened V by 4 bases and J by 3 bases, and 10 bases separated the two germline ends. Germline lookup yields CDR1 MDHEN and CDR2 SYDVKM. CDR3 region: CASSSTGFKNIQYF. For the CDR3, the DNA is TGTGCCAGCAGTTCCACAGGGTTCAAAAACATTCAGTACTTC.

This clone was recorded only once. The chain employs TRBV4-1 and TRBJ2-5; D remains unclear. With 4 bases removed from V and 5 bases from J, the gap between germline ends came to 11 bases. The V gene's germline CDR1 is MGHRA and CDR2 YSYEKL. The CDR3 consists of 13 residues. The CDR3 nucleotides are TGCGCCAGCAGCCCGAAGCTAATTGAGACCCAGTACTTC. This gives the protein CASSPKLIETQYF.

The CDR3 sequence is CASSLGGGGYNEQFF. CDR3 nucleotide sequence: TGCGCCAGCAGCTTGGGTGGAGGTGGCTACAATGAGCAGTTCTTC. This chain links TRBV5-1 with TRBJ2-1; tentatively, D is TRBD2 (5 bases). Germline values: CDR1 SGHRS, CDR2 YFSETQ. The CDR3 contains 15 residues. V gave up 0 bases and J gave up 3 bases, with 10 bases separating them.

V and J are TRBV5-1 and TRBJ2-3, with 10 positions matching TRBD2. This CDR3 region has 15 residues. Germline-derived CDR1 and CDR2 are SGHRS and YFSETQ. J was trimmed by 5 bases and V by 4 bases; bases with no gene match: 7. CDR3 in amino acids: CASSRWTSGQDTQYF. As DNA, the CDR3 is TGCGCCAGCAGCCGTTGGACTAGCGGACAAGATACGCAGTATTTT.

The chain carries TRBV19 and TRBJ2-7, with a tentative D call TRBD2 (6 bases). The V end lost 4 bases, the J end lost 1 base, and 14 bases lay between the germline ends. Germline lookup yields CDR1 LNHDA and CDR2 SQIVND (reference sequence). There are 15 residues in the CDR3. The CDR3 reads CASSTFDGGSYEQYF. CDR3 DNA: TGTGCCAGTAGTACCTTCGACGGGGGATCCTACGAGCAGTACTTC.

V gene TRBV6-5 combines with J gene TRBJ1-2, with TRBD1 matching 8 bases. Unmatched junction bases numbered 8, after V lost 0 bases and J lost 8 bases. The CDR3 consists of 15 residues. CDR1 and CDR2 (germline): MNHEY, SVGAGI. The CDR3 region has the DNA TGTGCCAGCAGTTACTCCAGGACAGGGATGGTCGGCTACACCTTC. This translates into CASSYSRTGMVGYTF.

This clone was detected a few times. The chain combines TRBV27 with TRBJ2-7; D remains ambiguous. With 5 bases removed from V and 2 bases from J, the gap between germline ends came to 10 bases. CDR1 is MNHEY, CDR2 SMNVEV, per germline (reference sequence). The CDR3 totals 13 residues. The CDR3 region has the DNA TGTGCCAGCAGTCCTCGACAAGCCTACGAGCAGTACTTC. It is translated as CASSPRQAYEQYF.

The gene calls are TRBV4-3 and TRBJ1-4; 8 bases map to TRBD1. CDR3 size: 17 residues. Germline V gene lookup returns CDR1 LGHNA and CDR2 YSLEER. Unmatched junction bases numbered 13, after V lost 2 bases and J lost 8 bases. The CDR3 protein is CASSQSLLDRAGEKLFF. The CDR3, as DNA: TGCGCCAGCAGCCAATCCCTCCTGGACAGGGCCGGAGAAAAACTGTTTTTT.

V is TRBV14 and J is TRBJ1-4, with D perhaps TRBD1 (6 bases). This CDR3 region has 13 residues. V was pared by 3 bases and J by 8 bases, with 10 bases between. Germline V gene lookup returns CDR1 SGHDN and CDR2 FVKESK. The CDR3 loop reads CASSQGAREKLFF. Here the CDR3 DNA reads TGTGCCAGCAGCCAGGGGGCGCGAGAAAAACTGTTTTTT.

The J gene is TRBJ2-1, the V gene TRBV10-3; D possibly corresponds to TRBD1 (6 bases). The CDR3 is made up of 15 amino acids. Trimming removed 3 bases from V and 3 bases from J, with 12 bases in between. Germline V lookup: CDR1 ENHRY, CDR2 SYGVKD. The CDR3 DNA sequence: TGTGCCATCAGTGACTTAAGGGGGATCTACAATGAGCAGTTCTTC. Translation: CAISDLRGIYNEQFF.

V gene TRBV5-1 combines with J gene TRBJ2-4, with D possibly matching TRBD1 (5 bases). V lost 2 bases, J lost 1 base, and 13 bases lay in between. The CDR3 sequence is 16 residues long. The germline V gene has CDR1 SGHRS and CDR2 YFSETQ. In nucleotides, the CDR3 is TGCGCCAGCAGCTTAGCAGGGTCATTCGCCAAAAACATTCAGTACTTC. Protein product: CASSLAGSFAKNIQYF.

The J gene is TRBJ2-2, the V gene TRBV7-9; TRBD1 is a possible D gene (6 bases). Germline V gene data show CDR1 as SEHNR and CDR2 as FQNEAQ (reference sequence). V lost 1 base and J 1 base, leaving 10 bases between the germline ends. This CDR3 spans 16 amino acids. The CDR3 reads CASSLGGGRNTGELFF. The CDR3 nucleotides read TGTGCCAGCAGCTTAGGAGGGGGTCGGAACACCGGGGAGCTGTTTTTT.

Only one count was recorded for this clone. This rearrangement joins TRBV7-9 to TRBJ1-5, with 8 bases lining up with TRBD1. The CDR3 has 17 amino acids. The junction had 7 bases not matched to a gene; V was cut back by 3 bases and J by 0 bases. From germline, CDR1 is SEHNR and CDR2 FQNEAQ (reference sequence). CDR3 loop: CASSFTGGGYSNQPQHF. CDR3 DNA: TGTGCCAGCAGCTTCACAGGGGGGGGGTATAGCAATCAGCCCCAGCATTTT.

This clone was found a few times. The chain combines TRBV5-6 with TRBJ2-2; 7 nucleotides match TRBD1. Germline V gene data show CDR1 as SGHDT and CDR2 as YYEEEE. The CDR3 is 16 residues long. V shed 4 bases and J 4 bases; nucleotides not matched to a gene: 10. The chain's CDR3 is CASSAPRDSLTGELFF. The DNA for the CDR3 is TGTGCCAGCAGCGCTCCCCGGGACAGCCTCACCGGGGAGCTGTTTTTT.

The chain joins TRBV29-1 to TRBJ2-5, with TRBD2 matching over 7 bases. Germline assignment: CDR1 SQVTM and CDR2 ANQGSEA. V lost 3 bases to trimming and J lost 2 bases; unmatched junction nucleotides: 9. This CDR3 is 15 amino acids long. CDR3 sequence reads: CSVETSGGRQETQYF. The DNA for the CDR3 is TGCAGCGTTGAGACGTCGGGGGGACGACAAGAGACCCAGTACTTC.

This clone was counted once. The chain has TRBV6-6 and TRBJ2-4; 9 bases map to TRBD1. Germline V gene lookup returns CDR1 MNHNY and CDR2 SVGAGI (reference sequence). The J segment lost 15 bases and the V segment lost 6 bases, leaving 9 bases of the junction unmatched. The CDR3 is 12 residues long. Written as DNA, the CDR3 is TGTGCCAGCAGGGGGAACAGGGGGCGATTGTACTTC. Its translation is CASRGNRGRLYF.

About this clone: Other DNA sequences in the sample encode the same CDR3. The genes are TRBV27 and TRBJ1-2; weak D call: TRBD1 (5 bases). Deletions cut 2 bases from V and 4 bases from J, with 8 bases between. CDR3 length: 13 residues. Germline CDR1 MNHEY, CDR2 SMNVEV (reference sequence). CDR3 sequence: CASSLPGGYGYTF. CDR3 in DNA: TGTGCCAGCAGTTTACCGGGGGGCTATGGCTACACCTTC.

This chain uses TRBV7-9 with TRBJ2-7, with TRBD2 matching over 7 bases. Trimming at V came to 3 bases and at J to 2 bases, leaving 4 bases not matched to a gene. The CDR3 loop spans 14 amino acids. Per the germline V gene, CDR1 is SEHNR and CDR2 is FQNEAQ (reference sequence). This CDR3 reads CASSLSGATYEQYF. In DNA, the CDR3 is TGTGCCAGCAGCTTGAGCGGGGCCACCTACGAGCAGTACTTC.

V gene TRBV14 combines with J gene TRBJ2-1; D uncertain. This CDR3 region has 11 residues. Trimming left V 2 bases short and J 10 bases short, with 6 bases between. CDR1 SGHDN and CDR2 FVKESK come from the germline V gene. CDR3 in amino acids: CASSQIKEQFF. CDR3 in DNA: TGTGCCAGCAGCCAAATAAAAGAGCAGTTCTTC.

J is TRBJ2-5 and V is TRBV7-6; possibly TRBD2 for D (6 bases). The CDR3 is 16 amino acids. Trimming took 1 base from V and 9 from J, leaving 21 bases between them. From germline, CDR1 is SGHVS and CDR2 FNYEAQ. CDR3 loop: CASSLGWDPGTGAQYF. For the CDR3, the DNA is TGTGCCAGCAGCTTAGGATGGGACCCAGGGACTGGGGCCCAGTACTTC.

The chain uses TRBV7-2 and TRBJ2-3; 10 bases are a match to TRBD2. The CDR3 consists of 15 residues. CDR1 and CDR2 (germline): SGHTA, FQGNSA. The trim removed 6 bases at V and 4 bases at J, leaving 7 bases unmatched. DNA of the CDR3: TGTGCCAGCAGTTCCGGGACTAGCGTATCAGATACGCAGTATTTT. Translating gives CASSSGTSVSDTQYF.